This is a list of T cell receptor beta chains from one sample in a study of blood T cells in healthy people across ages. A single record per CDR3 protein comes from TCRdb applying MiXCR to the 5' RACE reads. The sample contains about 1.4 million distinct CDR3 sequences, almost 60% of which appear only once. The source material was blood. The receptors were gathered from a man in his late teens or twenties in good health. Both conserved end residues are part of each CDR3. D genes are given only for firm matches. Some rows mark clone size as missing; the rest say once, few, many or name a class of expanded clone.

size | J | V | D | DNA | CDR3
few | TRBJ2-1 | TRBV5-1 | - | TGCGCCAGCAGCACGTCTACAGAGCAGTTCTTC | CASSTSTEQFF
- | TRBJ2-7 | TRBV5-1 | TRBD1 | TGCGCCAGCAGCTTGGGACAGGGCACCAACGAGCAGTACTTC | CASSLGQGTNEQYF
- | TRBJ2-2 | TRBV6-5 | TRBD1 | TGTGCCAGCAGAATCGGGACAGGGGTTATCACCGGGGAGCTGTTTTTT | CASRIGTGVITGELFF
- | TRBJ2-3 | TRBV4-1 | TRBD1 | TGCGCCAGCAAGGGACAGGGGGCGGCTACGCAGTATTTT | CASKGQGAATQYF
- | TRBJ2-7 | TRBV14 | - | TGTGCCAGCAGCCAAGGACGAGGAGGCTACTACGAGCAGTACTTC | CASSQGRGGYYEQYF
- | TRBJ1-5 | TRBV7-2 | - | TGTGCCAGCAGTATAAGACCCTCGGCTGATTCCAATCAGCCCCAGCATTTT | CASSIRPSADSNQPQHF
few | TRBJ2-3 | TRBV7-9 | TRBD2 | TGTGCCAGCAGCCCCCTTGGCGGGGGGCCCACAGATACGCAGTATTTT | CASSPLGGGPTDTQYF
- | TRBJ2-5 | TRBV3-1 | - | TGTGCCAGCAGCCAACCTGACTTTTACAATGAGCAGTACTTC | CASSQPDFYNEQYF
- | TRBJ1-1 | TRBV29-1 | TRBD1 | TGCAGCGCTACTGGGACAGGCGGGCCTGAAGCTTTCTTT | CSATGTGGPEAFF
- | TRBJ2-2 | TRBV20-1 | TRBD2 | TGCAGTGCTAGGGGACTAGTGGCCGGGGAGCTGTTTTTT | CSARGLVAGELFF
- | TRBJ1-6 | TRBV27 | - | TGTGCCAGCAGTTATCGGACAGTAAATTCACCCCTCCACTTT | CASSYRTVNSPLHF
few | TRBJ1-2 | TRBV6-5 | - | TGTGCCAGCAGTCGAAACCCAGGAGGCGGCTACACCTTC | CASSRNPGGGYTF
- | TRBJ1-5 | TRBV7-6 | - | TGTGCCAGCAGCTTAGGGGTGTATGGCAATCAGCCCCAGCATTTT | CASSLGVYGNQPQHF
- | TRBJ2-1 | TRBV7-9 | - | TGTGCCAGCAGCCCTACGGGTATGGGGGCATACAATGAGCAGTTCTTC | CASSPTGMGAYNEQFF
- | TRBJ2-1 | TRBV7-7 | TRBD2 | TGTGCCAGCAGCCTATCCGGGCTAGCGGACTACAATGAGCAGTTCTTC | CASSLSGLADYNEQFF
- | TRBJ2-3 | TRBV2 | - | TGTGCCAGCAGTGAATCGGTAGCTGGTACGCAGTATTTT | CASSESVAGTQYF
- | TRBJ1-2 | TRBV4-1 | TRBD1 | TGCGCCAGCAGCCAAGCGGCCGTCCGACAGGGGAACTATGGCTACACCTTC | CASSQAAVRQGNYGYTF
- | TRBJ1-2 | TRBV6-1 | - | TGTGCCAGCAGTGAAAGACAGACCCTCTCTAACTATGGCTACACCTTC | CASSERQTLSNYGYTF
- | TRBJ2-3 | TRBV12-3/TRBV12-4 | TRBD1 | TGTGCCAGCAGACCCGGGACAGGGGGCGTAGATACGCAGTATTTT | CASRPGTGGVDTQYF
- | TRBJ2-1 | TRBV7-9 | TRBD1 | TGTGCCAGCAGCTACGACAGGGGCCTGTACAATGAGCAGTTCTTC | CASSYDRGLYNEQFF
- | TRBJ2-7 | TRBV20-1 | - | TGCAGTGCCCCGACGGTCGGAACCTACGAGCAGTACTTC | CSAPTVGTYEQYF
- | TRBJ2-7 | TRBV20-1 | - | TGCAGTGCTAGGGGGACGTCATTCCACGAGCAGTACTTC | CSARGTSFHEQYF
few | TRBJ2-3 | TRBV27 | TRBD2 | TGTGCCAGCAGTTTTACAGCGGGGGGCACAGATACGCAGTATTTT | CASSFTAGGTDTQYF
- | TRBJ1-4 | TRBV21-1 | - | TGTGCCAGCAGCAAAGAGGTGCGCCCAACTAATGAAAAACTGTTTTTT | CASSKEVRPTNEKLFF
- | TRBJ2-7 | TRBV28 | - | TGTGCCTGCAGTGAGGACAGCTCCTACAATGAGCAGTACTTC | CACSEDSSYNEQYF
- | TRBJ2-5 | TRBV7-2 | - | TGTGCCAGCAGCTTAGTCGGCAGAAACCCCTACGTGCAGTACTTC | CASSLVGRNPYVQYF